Listed below are T cell receptor beta chains from one sample, sequenced in a study of tissue T cells after allogeneic stem cell transplantation. TCRdb's table, derived via immunoSEQ multiplex PCR, lists solely in-frame clones and lacks some. The table records around 40,000 clones, around nine tenths of them present only once. The source material was blood, sampled before transplantation. The receptors here all came from a woman aged 35 to 70 who later had graft-versus-host disease after an allogeneic stem cell transplant. Each CDR3 is given with its conserved first and last residue. A D gene is named only where the DNA matches it firmly. Not all rows give a size; the values are once, few, many and, for expanded clones, a class.

TRBV24-1	TRBJ2-7	-	-	CATSDTTGEGSYEQYF	TGTGCCACCAGTGATACAACAGGGGAGGGATCTTACGAGCAGTACTTC
TRBV6-6	TRBJ1-1	-	-	CASSSDLPEAFF	TGTGCCAGCAGTAGCGACTTACCTGAAGCTTTCTTT
TRBV7-9	TRBJ2-7	once	-	CASSSGTLTKGSYEQYF	TGTGCCAGCAGCTCAGGGACGTTAACCAAAGGCTCCTACGAGCAGTACTTC
TRBV9	TRBJ2-2	-	TRBD2	CASSVSGSGYTGELFF	TGTGCCAGCAGCGTTAGCGGGAGTGGGTACACCGGGGAGCTGTTTTTT
TRBV29-1	TRBJ2-3	-	-	CSVRQGYLVRDTQYF	TGCAGCGTTCGGCAAGGCTACCTCGTAAGAGATACGCAGTATTTT
TRBV2	TRBJ2-3	-	-	CARGLGNNPSTDTQYF	TGTGCCCGAGGGCTTGGCAACAACCCTAGCACAGATACGCAGTATTTT
TRBV2	TRBJ1-4	-	TRBD1	CASSFRQGVEWKLFF	TGTGCCAGCAGTTTTAGACAGGGGGTGGAGTGGAAACTGTTTTTT
TRBV18	TRBJ1-2	-	-	CASSPGTVGYTF	TGTGCCAGCTCACCCGGGACGGTTGGCTACACCTTC
TRBV28	TRBJ2-7	once	TRBD2	CASSLILRGGYEQYF	TGTGCCAGCAGTTTAATACTTCGCGGGGGCTACGAGCAGTACTTC
TRBV19	TRBJ2-2	once	TRBD1	CASSTPLTGQAGELFF	TGTGCCAGTAGTACCCCCCTGACAGGGCAGGCCGGGGAGCTGTTTTTT
TRBV3-1/TRBV3-2	TRBJ2-2	-	-	CASSRTGTLNTGELFF	TGTGCCAGCAGCCGTACCGGGACCTTGAACACCGGGGAGCTGTTTTTT
TRBV29-1	TRBJ1-2	-	-	CSVAPRGYGYTF	TGCAGCGTTGCCCCGAGAGGCTATGGCTACACCTTC
TRBV28	TRBJ1-3	-	-	CASSLVGGTGNTIYF	TGTGCCAGCAGTCTAGTCGGGGGTACTGGAAACACCATATATTTT
TRBV6-5	TRBJ1-5	-	-	CASRRAGQNQPQHF	TGTGCCAGCAGACGAGCAGGACAGAATCAGCCCCAGCATTTT
TRBV27	TRBJ2-5	-	TRBD1	CASRNRGLGETQYF	TGTGCCAGCCGCAACAGGGGGCTTGGAGAGACCCAGTACTTC
TRBV28	TRBJ2-7	-	-	CASYSGTVSYEQYF	TGTGCCAGCTATAGCGGGACAGTCTCCTACGAGCAGTACTTC
TRBV9	TRBJ2-2	-	TRBD2	CASSVVPAGGISTGELFF	TGTGCCAGCAGCGTAGTTCCAGCGGGAGGGATCAGCACCGGGGAGCTGTTTTTT
TRBV3-1/TRBV3-2	TRBJ2-7	-	TRBD2	CASSRALAGDKYF	TGTGCCAGCAGCCGTGCCCTAGCGGGAGATAAGTACTTC
TRBV6-6	TRBJ1-2	-	-	CASSYSADYGYTF	TGTGCCAGCAGTTACTCGGCAGACTATGGCTACACCTTC
TRBV10-2	TRBJ2-5	-	-	CASSADGLRETQYF	TGCGCCAGCAGTGCTGACGGGTTACGGGAGACCCAGTACTTC
TRBV11-2	TRBJ1-1	-	-	CASSLVRGRVNTEAFF	TGTGCCAGCAGCTTAGTCCGGGGCAGGGTGAACACTGAAGCTTTCTTT
TRBV11-1	TRBJ2-4	-	-	CASSPTPGPAKNIQYF	TGTGCCAGCAGCCCAACACCCGGCCCAGCCAAAAACATTCAGTACTTC
TRBV18	TRBJ2-2	-	TRBD1	CASSPPVRTGDNSNTGELFF	TGTGCCAGCTCACCACCCGTCCGGACAGGGGACAATTCGAACACCGGGGAGCTGTTTTTT
TRBV5-1	TRBJ2-5	-	-	CASSLEGPADTQYF	TGCGCCAGCAGCTTGGAGGGGCCGGCCGATACCCAGTACTTC
TRBV7-7	TRBJ1-5	-	TRBD1	CASSAPGQDDLPFNQPQHF	TGTGCTAGCAGCGCCCCGGGACAGGATGATTTGCCCTTTAATCAGCCCCAGCATTTT
TRBV18	TRBJ1-6	-	-	CASSPLPGLRGNSPLHF	TGTGCCAGCTCACCACTACCGGGACTCAGAGGAAATTCACCCCTCCACTTT
TRBV5-1	TRBJ2-1	-	TRBD2	CASSETSGSSYNEQFF	TGCGCCAGCAGCGAGACTAGCGGGAGCTCCTACAATGAGCAGTTCTTC
TRBV24-1	TRBJ2-7	-	-	CARGPNEQYF	TGTGCCAGGGGCCCGAACGAGCAGTACTTC
TRBV6-1	TRBJ2-7	-	-	CASSEAHHEQYF	TGTGCCAGCAGTGAAGCGCATCACGAGCAGTACTTC
TRBV25-1	TRBJ2-3	-	TRBD1	CASSAWATGTVADTQYF	TGTGCCAGCAGTGCTTGGGCGACCGGGACAGTGGCAGATACGCAGTATTTT
TRBV6-2/TRBV6-3	TRBJ2-5	-	-	CASSTPSVQETQYF	TGTGCCAGCAGTACCCCATCAGTCCAAGAGACCCAGTACTTC
TRBV7-3	TRBJ2-3	-	-	CASSSGLPSTDTQYF	TGTGCCAGCAGCTCGGGACTCCCGAGCACAGATACGCAGTATTTT
TRBV18	TRBJ1-1	-	-	CASSPTPMGAGTEAFF	TGTGCCAGCTCACCCACCCCTATGGGGGCGGGCACTGAAGCTTTCTTT
TRBV28	TRBJ2-1	-	-	CASRPRLHGQFF	TGTGCCAGCAGACCCCGCCTACATGGGCAGTTCTTC
TRBV6-2/TRBV6-3	TRBJ2-3	once	-	CASSSRGTDTQYF	TGTGCCAGCAGCTCAAGGGGCACAGATACGCAGTATTTT
TRBV11-2	TRBJ1-2	few	-	CASSLDLRNYGYTF	TGTGCCAGCAGCTTAGATTTGAGAAACTATGGCTACACCTTC
TRBV7-8	TRBJ2-5	-	TRBD1	CASSLGDREGTQYF	TGTGCCAGCAGCCTTGGGGACAGAGAGGGGACCCAGTACTTC
TRBV27	TRBJ2-1	once	-	CASSFSTNAYNEQFF	TGTGCCAGCAGTTTTTCTACAAATGCCTACAATGAGCAGTTCTTC
TRBV7-2	TRBJ2-2	-	-	CASSAIGGEVTGELFF	TGTGCCAGCAGCGCCATTGGCGGGGAGGTCACCGGGGAGCTGTTTTTT
TRBV7-9	TRBJ2-2	-	-	CASSSGLVGELFF	TGTGCCAGCAGCTCCGGACTGGTCGGGGAGCTGTTTTTT
TRBV2	TRBJ2-5	-	-	CASRVRTTQETQYF	TGTGCCAGCAGGGTCAGGACTACCCAAGAGACCCAGTACTTC
TRBV15	TRBJ2-1	once	-	CATSRDWDEQFF	TGTGCCACCAGCAGAGACTGGGATGAGCAGTTCTTC
TRBV5-1	TRBJ2-3	-	-	CASRESGTDTQYF	TGCGCCAGCAGAGAGAGTGGCACAGATACGCAGTATTTT
TRBV7-9	TRBJ1-2	-	-	CASSQNAQVTEKHTF	TGTGCCAGCAGTCAAAACGCCCAGGTTACCGAGAAGCACACCTTC
TRBV5-1	TRBJ2-2	-	TRBD2	CASSLAGAGANTGELFF	TGCGCCAGCAGTCTGGCGGGAGCGGGAGCGAACACCGGGGAGCTGTTTTTT
TRBV2	TRBJ1-5	few	-	CASSDGQGKKRDNQPQHF	TGTGCCAGCAGTGATGGGCAGGGAAAGAAGAGGGACAATCAGCCCCAGCATTTT
TRBV27	TRBJ2-7	-	TRBD2	CASSPGTSGGFSYEQYF	TGTGCCAGCAGTCCGGGGACTAGCGGTGGGTTCTCCTACGAGCAGTACTTC
TRBV7-2	TRBJ2-1	-	-	CASSLDLNNEQFF	TGTGCCAGCAGCTTAGATCTAAACAATGAGCAGTTCTTC
TRBV9	TRBJ2-7	-	-	CASSVARSAHEQYF	TGTGCCAGCAGCGTCGCGAGGAGCGCCCATGAGCAGTACTTC
TRBV5-6	TRBJ2-6	once	-	CASSLVRDGGANVLTF	TGTGCCAGCAGCTTGGTAAGGGATGGTGGGGCCAACGTCCTGACTTTC
TRBV5-8	TRBJ1-4	-	-	CASSLWGDEKLFF	TGTGCCAGCAGCTTATGGGGGGATGAAAAACTGTTTTTT
TRBV18	TRBJ1-2	-	-	CASSEPGPGWGYTF	TGTGCCAGCTCCGAACCGGGCCCGGGATGGGGCTACACCTTC
TRBV28	TRBJ2-7	-	-	CASSLAYEQYF	TGTGCCAGCAGTCTCGCCTACGAGCAGTACTTC
TRBV3-1/TRBV3-2	TRBJ1-2	-	TRBD1	CASSRGQGQGYTF	TGTGCCAGCAGCCGCGGACAGGGGCAGGGCTACACCTTC
TRBV7-2	TRBJ1-2	-	-	CASSSQVESRYGYTF	TGTGCCAGCAGCTCACAAGTGGAGAGCCGCTATGGCTACACCTTC
TRBV7-2	TRBJ2-3	-	-	CASSLTGTSTDTQYF	TGTGCCAGCAGCTTGACGGGTACTAGCACAGATACGCAGTATTTT
TRBV11-1	TRBJ1-1	-	TRBD1	CASSSQGGDTEAFF	TGTGCCAGCAGCTCACAGGGGGGCGACACTGAAGCTTTCTTT